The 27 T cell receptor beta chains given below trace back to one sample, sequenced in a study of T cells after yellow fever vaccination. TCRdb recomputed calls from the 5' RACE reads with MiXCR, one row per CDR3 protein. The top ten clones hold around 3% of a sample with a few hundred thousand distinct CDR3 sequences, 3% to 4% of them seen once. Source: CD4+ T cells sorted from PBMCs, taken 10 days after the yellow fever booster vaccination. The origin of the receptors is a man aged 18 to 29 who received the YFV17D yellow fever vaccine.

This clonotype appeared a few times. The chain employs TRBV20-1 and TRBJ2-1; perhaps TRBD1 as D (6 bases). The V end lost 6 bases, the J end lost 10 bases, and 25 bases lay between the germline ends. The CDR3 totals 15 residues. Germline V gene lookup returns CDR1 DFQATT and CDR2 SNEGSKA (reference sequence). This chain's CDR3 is CSAPRAQGSRREQFF. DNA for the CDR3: TGCAGTGCCCCACGGGCGCAGGGGTCGAGGCGGGAGCAGTTCTTC.

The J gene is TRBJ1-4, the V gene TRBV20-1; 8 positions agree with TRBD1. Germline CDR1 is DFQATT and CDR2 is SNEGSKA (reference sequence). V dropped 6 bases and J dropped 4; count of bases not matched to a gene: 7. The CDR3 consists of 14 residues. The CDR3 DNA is TGCAGTGCCTCGCAGACAGGGGTTAATGAAAAACTGTTTTTT. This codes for CSASQTGVNEKLFF.

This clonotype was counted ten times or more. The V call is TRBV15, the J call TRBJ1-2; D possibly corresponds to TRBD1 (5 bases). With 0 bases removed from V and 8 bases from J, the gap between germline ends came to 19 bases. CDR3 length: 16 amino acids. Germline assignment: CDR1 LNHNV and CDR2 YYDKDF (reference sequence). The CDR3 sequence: CATSREGFMLGEGYTF. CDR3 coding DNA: TGTGCCACCAGCAGAGAAGGTTTTATGTTGGGGGAAGGCTACACCTTC. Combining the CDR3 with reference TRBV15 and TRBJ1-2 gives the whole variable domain DAMVIQNPRYQVTQFGKPVTLSCSQTLNHNVMYWYQQKSSQAPKLLFHYYDKDFNNEADTPDNFQSRRPNTSFCFLDIRSPGLGDTAMYLCATSREGFMLGEGYTFGSGTRLTVV.

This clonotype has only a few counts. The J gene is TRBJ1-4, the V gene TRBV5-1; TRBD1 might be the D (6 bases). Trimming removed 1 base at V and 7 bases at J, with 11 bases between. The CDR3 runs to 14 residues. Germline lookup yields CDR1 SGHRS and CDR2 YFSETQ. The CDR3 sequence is CASSLQGQAEKLFF. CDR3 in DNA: TGCGCCAGCAGCTTGCAGGGGCAGGCTGAAAAACTGTTTTTT.

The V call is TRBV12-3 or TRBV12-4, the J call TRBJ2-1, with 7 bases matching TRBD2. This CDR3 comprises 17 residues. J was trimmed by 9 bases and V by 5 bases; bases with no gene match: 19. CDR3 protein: CASSPGLGSVLIVEQFF. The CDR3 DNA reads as TGTGCCAGCAGTCCTGGACTAGGTTCGGTTCTTATCGTTGAGCAGTTCTTC.

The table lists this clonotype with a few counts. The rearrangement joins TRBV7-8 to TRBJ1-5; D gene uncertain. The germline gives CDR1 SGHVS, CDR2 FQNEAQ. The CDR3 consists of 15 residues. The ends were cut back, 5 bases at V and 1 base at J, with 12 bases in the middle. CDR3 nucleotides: TGTGCCAGCAGCCCGGGGTGGCAGAGCAATCAGCCCCAGCATTTT. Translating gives CASSPGWQSNQPQHF.

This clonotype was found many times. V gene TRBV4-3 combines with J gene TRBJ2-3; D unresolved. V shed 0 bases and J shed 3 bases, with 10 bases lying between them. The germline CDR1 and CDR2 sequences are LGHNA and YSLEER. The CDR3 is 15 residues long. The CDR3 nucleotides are TGCGCCAGCAGCCAAGAGTTCGCAGGTACAGATACGCAGTATTTT. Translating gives CASSQEFAGTDTQYF.

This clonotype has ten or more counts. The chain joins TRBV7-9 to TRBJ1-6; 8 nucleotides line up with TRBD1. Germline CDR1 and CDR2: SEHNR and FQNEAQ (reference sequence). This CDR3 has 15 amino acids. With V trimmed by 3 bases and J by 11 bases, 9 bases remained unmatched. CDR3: CASSFSGQAPPPLHF. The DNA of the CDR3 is TGTGCCAGCAGCTTCTCGGGACAGGCACCTCCACCCCTCCACTTT.

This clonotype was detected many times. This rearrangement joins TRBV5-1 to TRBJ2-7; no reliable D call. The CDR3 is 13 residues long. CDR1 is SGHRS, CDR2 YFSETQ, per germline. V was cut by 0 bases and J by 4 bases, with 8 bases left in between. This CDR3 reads CASSLGSDYEQYV. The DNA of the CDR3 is TGCGCCAGCAGCTTGGGGTCGGATTACGAGCAGTACGTC.

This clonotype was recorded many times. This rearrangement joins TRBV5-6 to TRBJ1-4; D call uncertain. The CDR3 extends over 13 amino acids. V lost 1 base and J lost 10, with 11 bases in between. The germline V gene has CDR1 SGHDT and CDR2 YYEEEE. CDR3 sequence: CASSLREAGKLFF. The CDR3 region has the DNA TGTGCCAGCAGCTTGAGGGAGGCCGGAAAACTGTTTTTT.

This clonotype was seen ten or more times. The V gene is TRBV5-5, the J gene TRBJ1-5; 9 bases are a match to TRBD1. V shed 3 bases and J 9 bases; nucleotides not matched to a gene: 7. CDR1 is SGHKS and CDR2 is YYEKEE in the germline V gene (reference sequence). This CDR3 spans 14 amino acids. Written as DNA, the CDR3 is TGTGCCAGCAGCTCCGGGACAGGGCAGCTGCCCCAGCATTTT. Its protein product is CASSSGTGQLPQHF. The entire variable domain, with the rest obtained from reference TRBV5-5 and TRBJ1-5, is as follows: DAGVTQSPTHLIKTRGQQVTLRCSPISGHKSVSWYQQVLGQGPQFIFQYYEKEERGRGNFPDRFSARQFPNYSSELNVNALLLGDSALYLCASSSGTGQLPQHFGDGTRLSIL.

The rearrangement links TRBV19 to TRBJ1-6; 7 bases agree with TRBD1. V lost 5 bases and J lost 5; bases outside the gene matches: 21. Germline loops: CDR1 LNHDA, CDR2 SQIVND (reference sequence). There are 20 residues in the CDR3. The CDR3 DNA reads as TGTGCCAGTAGTCACCACCGGGACAGCACTATAGATTTCGATAATTCACCCCTCCACTTT. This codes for CASSHHRDSTIDFDNSPLHF. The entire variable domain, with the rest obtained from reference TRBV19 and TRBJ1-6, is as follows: DGGITQSPKYLFRKEGQNVTLSCEQNLNHDAMYWYRQDPGQGLRLIYYSQIVNDFQKGDIAEGYSVSREKKESFPLTVTSAQKNPTAFYLCASSHHRDSTIDFDNSPLHFGNGTRLTVT.

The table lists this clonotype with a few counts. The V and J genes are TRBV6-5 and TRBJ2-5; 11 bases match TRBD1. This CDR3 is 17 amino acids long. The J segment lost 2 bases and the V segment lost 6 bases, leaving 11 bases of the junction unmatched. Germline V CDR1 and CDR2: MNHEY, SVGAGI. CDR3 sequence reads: CASRPGWDRGTQETQYF. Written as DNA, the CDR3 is TGTGCCAGCAGGCCGGGGTGGGACAGGGGGACTCAAGAGACCCAGTACTTC.

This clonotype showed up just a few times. The CDR3 here is CASSLGPQRGHSPLHF. The CDR3 region has the DNA TGTGCCAGCAGCTTAGGCCCACAGAGGGGTCATTCACCCCTCCACTTT. The V and J genes are TRBV7-2 and TRBJ1-6, with a possible D match to TRBD1 (5 bases). This CDR3 region has 16 residues. Looked up from germline, CDR1 is SGHTA and CDR2 is FQGNSA. Trimming removed 1 base from V and 8 bases from J, with 15 bases in between.

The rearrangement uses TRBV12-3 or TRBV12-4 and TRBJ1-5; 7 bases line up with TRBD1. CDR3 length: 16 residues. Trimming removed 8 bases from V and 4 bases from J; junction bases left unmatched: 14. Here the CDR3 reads CASAPFGQGGNQPQHF. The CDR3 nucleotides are TGTGCCAGCGCCCCCTTTGGGCAGGGGGGGAATCAGCCCCAGCATTTT.

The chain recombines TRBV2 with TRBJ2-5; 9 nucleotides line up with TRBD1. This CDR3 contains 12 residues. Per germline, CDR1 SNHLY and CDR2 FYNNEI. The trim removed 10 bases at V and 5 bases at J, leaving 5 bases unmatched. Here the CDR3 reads CANGQGWETQYF. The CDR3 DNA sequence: TGTGCCAACGGACAGGGGTGGGAGACCCAGTACTTC.

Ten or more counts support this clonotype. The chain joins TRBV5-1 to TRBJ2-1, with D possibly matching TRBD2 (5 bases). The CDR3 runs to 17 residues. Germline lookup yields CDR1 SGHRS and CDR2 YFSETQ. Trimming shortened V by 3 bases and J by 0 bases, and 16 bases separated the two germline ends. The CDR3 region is CASSSTAGSGSYNEQFF. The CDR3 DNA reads TGCGCCAGCAGCTCCACGGCAGGCAGCGGCTCCTACAATGAGCAGTTCTTC.

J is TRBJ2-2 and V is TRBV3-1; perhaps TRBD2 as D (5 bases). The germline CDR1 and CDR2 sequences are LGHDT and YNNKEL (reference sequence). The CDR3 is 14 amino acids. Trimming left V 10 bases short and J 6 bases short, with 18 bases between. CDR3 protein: CATTALAGAGELFF. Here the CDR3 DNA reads TGTGCCACCACCGCTTTAGCCGGGGCCGGGGAGCTGTTTTTT.

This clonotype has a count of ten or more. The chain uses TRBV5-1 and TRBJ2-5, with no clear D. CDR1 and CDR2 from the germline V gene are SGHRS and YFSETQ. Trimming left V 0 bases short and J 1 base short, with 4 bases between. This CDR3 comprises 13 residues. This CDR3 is CASSLVVQETQYF. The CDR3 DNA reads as TGCGCCAGCAGCTTGGTAGTCCAAGAGACCCAGTACTTC.

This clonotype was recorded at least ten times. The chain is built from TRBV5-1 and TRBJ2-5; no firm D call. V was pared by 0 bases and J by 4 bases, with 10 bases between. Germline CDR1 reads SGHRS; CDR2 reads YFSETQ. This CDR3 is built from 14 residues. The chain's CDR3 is CASSLAPGSETQYF. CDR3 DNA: TGCGCCAGCAGCTTGGCTCCAGGTTCAGAGACCCAGTACTTC.

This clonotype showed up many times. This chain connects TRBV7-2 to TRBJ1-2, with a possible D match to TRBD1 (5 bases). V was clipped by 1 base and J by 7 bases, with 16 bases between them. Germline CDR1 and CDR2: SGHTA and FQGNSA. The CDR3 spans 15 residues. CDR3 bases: TGTGCCAGCAGCTTAGGATTGCAGGGTACGGCTGGCTACACCTTC. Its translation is CASSLGLQGTAGYTF.

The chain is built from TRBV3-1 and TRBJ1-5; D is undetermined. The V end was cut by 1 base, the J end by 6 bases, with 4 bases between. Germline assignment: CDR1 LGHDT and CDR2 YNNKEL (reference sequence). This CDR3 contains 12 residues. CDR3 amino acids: CASSQGVQPQHF. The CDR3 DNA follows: TGTGCCAGCAGCCAAGGCGTTCAGCCCCAGCATTTT.

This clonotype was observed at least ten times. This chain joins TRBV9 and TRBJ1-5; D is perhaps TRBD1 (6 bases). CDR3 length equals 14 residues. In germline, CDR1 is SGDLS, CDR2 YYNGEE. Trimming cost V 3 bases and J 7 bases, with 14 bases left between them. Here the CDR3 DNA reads TGTGCCAGCAGCGAAGGGGTCAGGGGCCAGCCCCAGCATTTT. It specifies CASSEGVRGQPQHF.

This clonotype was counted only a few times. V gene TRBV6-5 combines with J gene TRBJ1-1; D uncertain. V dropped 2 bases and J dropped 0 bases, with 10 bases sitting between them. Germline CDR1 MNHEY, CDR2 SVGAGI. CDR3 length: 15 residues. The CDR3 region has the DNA TGTGCCAGCAGTTACAACCGACTTATGAACACTGAAGCTTTCTTT. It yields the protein CASSYNRLMNTEAFF.

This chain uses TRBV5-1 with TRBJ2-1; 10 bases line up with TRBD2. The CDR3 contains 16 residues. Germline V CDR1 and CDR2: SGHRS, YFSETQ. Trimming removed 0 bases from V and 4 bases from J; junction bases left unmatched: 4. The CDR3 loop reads CASSLDPAGGYNEQFF. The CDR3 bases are TGCGCCAGCAGCTTGGATCCAGCGGGGGGGTACAATGAGCAGTTCTTC.

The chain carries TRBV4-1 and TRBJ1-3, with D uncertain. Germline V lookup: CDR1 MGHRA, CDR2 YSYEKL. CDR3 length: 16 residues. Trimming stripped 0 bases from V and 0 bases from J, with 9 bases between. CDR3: CASSQDPPSSGNTIYF. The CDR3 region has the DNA TGCGCCAGCAGCCAAGATCCCCCCAGCTCTGGAAACACCATATATTTT.

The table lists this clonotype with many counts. The chain's CDR3 is CSASSQENTGELFF. CDR3 bases: TGCAGTGCTAGTTCCCAGGAGAACACCGGGGAGCTGTTTTTT. V and J are TRBV20-1 and TRBJ2-2; D not certain. Trimming removed 3 bases at V and 1 base at J, with 9 bases between. The CDR3 is made up of 14 amino acids. CDR1 and CDR2 (germline): DFQATT, SNEGSKA (reference sequence).